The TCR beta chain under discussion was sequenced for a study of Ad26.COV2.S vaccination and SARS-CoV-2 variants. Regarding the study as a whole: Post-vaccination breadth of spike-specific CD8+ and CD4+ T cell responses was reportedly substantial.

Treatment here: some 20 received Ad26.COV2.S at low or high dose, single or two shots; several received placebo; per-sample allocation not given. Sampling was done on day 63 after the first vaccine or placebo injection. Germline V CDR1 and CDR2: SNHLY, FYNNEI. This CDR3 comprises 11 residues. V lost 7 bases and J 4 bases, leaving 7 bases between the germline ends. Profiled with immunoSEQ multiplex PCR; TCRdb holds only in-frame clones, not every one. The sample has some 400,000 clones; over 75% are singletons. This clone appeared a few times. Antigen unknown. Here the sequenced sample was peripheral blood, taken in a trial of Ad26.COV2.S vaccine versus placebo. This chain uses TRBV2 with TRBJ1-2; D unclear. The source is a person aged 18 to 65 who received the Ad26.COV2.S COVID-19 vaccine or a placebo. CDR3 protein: CASKLGYGYTF. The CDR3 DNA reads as TGTGCCAGCAAGCTGGGCTATGGCTACACCTTC.